This is a list of T cell receptor beta chains from one sample in a study of human T cells and chemical hapten exposure. TCRdb independently ran MiXCR on the RACE reads; one entry per CDR3 protein. The sample has 350,000 to 450,000 distinct CDR3 sequences; 4.5% to 6% are singletons. Specimen: whole blood, collected in connection with sensitization to the hapten diphenylcyclopropenone (DPC). Receptors originate from a woman in her forties or fifties with alopecia areata. Some clones in this sample may be carry-over from other donors' samples. Both conserved end residues are part of each CDR3. Fields, in order: J gene, clone size, D gene, V gene, CDR3 protein, CDR3 DNA. D genes are given only for firm matches. Clone sizes are given selectively: once, few, many, or a class where the clone is expanded.

TRBJ2-7	many	.	TRBV9	CASSVDSRPSYEQYF	TGTGCCAGCAGCGTAGATTCCCGCCCCTCCTACGAGCAGTACTTC
TRBJ1-3	.	.	TRBV2	CASGGLPGNTIYF	TGTGCCAGCGGGGGGTTGCCTGGAAACACCATATATTTT
TRBJ2-7	few	.	TRBV5-3	CARSLFETDVWEQYF	TGTGCCAGAAGCTTGTTCGAGACAGACGTCTGGGAGCAGTACTTC
TRBJ1-2	few	.	TRBV20-1	CSARVPGQTRSGYTF	TGCAGTGCTAGAGTCCCGGGACAAACAAGAAGTGGCTACACCTTC
TRBJ2-6	few	.	TRBV10-3	CAISEGGQTGANVLTF	TGTGCCATCAGTGAAGGTGGACAAACTGGGGCCAACGTCCTGACTTTC
TRBJ2-2	.	.	TRBV12-3/TRBV12-4	CASSLGPRGTGELFF	TGTGCCAGCAGTTTAGGTCCACGGGGCACCGGGGAGCTGTTTTTT
TRBJ1-5	many	.	TRBV4-1	CASSRQDDSYQPQHF	TGCGCCAGCAGCCGTCAGGACGATTCGTATCAGCCCCAGCATTTT
TRBJ2-6	many	.	TRBV29-1	CSVEIRGSSSGGANVLTF	TGCAGCGTTGAGATCAGGGGATCCTCCAGTGGGGGGGCCAACGTCCTGACTTTC
TRBJ2-5	many	TRBD2	TRBV5-5	CASSLALAGGLQETQYF	TGTGCCAGCAGCTTGGCACTAGCGGGGGGCCTCCAAGAGACCCAGTACTTC
TRBJ2-2	many	.	TRBV20-1	CSARRAGSYTGELFF	TGCAGTGCTAGGCGAGCGGGCTCATACACCGGGGAGCTGTTTTTT
TRBJ2-3	many	TRBD2	TRBV20-1	CSAQSPSGGADTQYF	TGCAGTGCTCAGTCGCCTAGCGGGGGTGCAGATACGCAGTATTTT
TRBJ1-5	.	.	TRBV15	CATGAIKKPQHF	TGTGCCACCGGGGCCATTAAGAAGCCCCAGCATTTT
TRBJ1-1	few	.	TRBV29-1	CSVEGGEISEAFF	TGCAGCGTTGAGGGGGGCGAAATCTCTGAAGCTTTCTTT
TRBJ2-7	many	.	TRBV6-6	CASSFDSPYEQYF	TGTGCCAGCAGTTTCGACAGCCCCTACGAGCAGTACTTC
TRBJ1-1	few	.	TRBV2	CASRASFNTEAFF	TGTGCCAGCAGGGCTTCATTCAACACTGAAGCTTTCTTT
TRBJ2-1	.	TRBD2	TRBV7-6	CASSYRDSGIYNEQFF	TGTGCCAGCAGCTATAGAGACAGCGGGATCTACAATGAGCAGTTCTTC
TRBJ2-5	many	.	TRBV7-8	CASSLATGIETQYF	TGTGCCAGCAGCTTAGCGACGGGGATCGAGACCCAGTACTTC
TRBJ1-2	many	.	TRBV7-9	CASSFDMGQRGYTF	TGTGCCAGCAGCTTCGACATGGGGCAGAGAGGCTACACCTTC